This T cell receptor beta chain derives from a study of early T cells in non-severe SARS-CoV-2 infection. Broader study findings: Matches to VDJdb favored anti-spike CD8 responses and missed private and CD4 specificities.

On this clonotype: Its target is not known.

Each cDNA molecule carried a unique molecular identifier. TCRdb re-analysed the 5' RACE reads in MiXCR, keeping a single row per CDR3 protein. Of 70,000 to 90,000 distinct CDR3 sequences listed, approximately 12% are singletons. V lost 3 bases and J 9 bases, leaving 15 bases between the germline ends. The length of the CDR3 is 14 residues. The chain carries TRBV12-3 or TRBV12-4 and TRBJ2-1; D may correspond to TRBD1 or TRBD2 (5 bases each). The sample comprised whole blood. The clonotype comes from an adult who was a healthcare worker with PCR-confirmed SARS-CoV-2 infection or an uninfected control (not recorded which). The CDR3 protein is CASSFGTGHFEQFF. Here the CDR3 DNA reads TGTGCCAGCAGTTTTGGGACCGGACATTTTGAGCAGTTCTTC.